This T cell receptor (beta chain) was identified in a study of cytomegalovirus exposure and HLA in healthy donors. The CDR3 runs to 14 residues. Germline V gives CDR1 SNHLY, CDR2 FYNNEI. The junction had 5 bases not matched to a gene; V was cut back by 10 bases and J by 1 base. Primers: 60 Vbeta forward and 13 Jbeta reverse. Method: immunoSEQ multiplex PCR; TCRdb's copy keeps in-frame clones and lacks some. The repertoire holds fewer than 200,000 clones, about four fifths seen once, with 0.75% to 0.9% in the top ten. This chain connects TRBV2 to TRBJ2-3; TRBD1 matches at 10 bases. Material for sequencing was PBMCs. The receptor's source is a woman between 18 and 29 years old in good health and CMV-seronegative. The CDR3 is CATGGTGGTDTQYF. As DNA, the CDR3 is TGTGCCACGGGGGGGACAGGGGGCACAGATACGCAGTATTTT. The full variable domain, its missing parts supplied by reference TRBV2 and TRBJ2-3, is EPEVTQTPSHQVTQMGQEVILRCVPISNHLYFYWYRQILGQKVEFLVSFYNNEISEKSEIFDDQFSVERPDGSNFTLKIRSTKLEDSAMYFCATGGTGGTDTQYFGPGTRLTVL.